This entry describes one T cell receptor (beta chain). Its antigen specificity is not known. Base qualities are missing; no much larger clone stands one base away. The cohort comprised hundreds of healthy bone marrow donors. Cohort members were all nominally healthy when sampled, although unrecorded immune exposures were likely present. CMV serostatus was recorded as positive for 289 and negative for about half of the 666 cohort members, whereas no CMV serostatus was recorded for the donor in question. Each donor provided a peripheral blood sample, and peripheral blood mononuclear cells were used for TCR beta sequencing. Genomic DNA was extracted from the blood cell samples with the Qiagen DNeasy Blood Extraction Kit. The germline V gene gives CDR1 as MDHEN and CDR2 as SYDVKM. There are 17 amino acids in the CDR3, from cysteine to phenylalanine inclusive. Left in the record is the CDR3 DNA by itself, 51 bases read in frame from the first base. V and J are truncated by 6 bases and 1 base respectively, leaving an intervening sequence of 21 bases.

Receptors were amplified or captured by the immunoSEQ multiplex PCR assay. For the multiplex PCR, a mixture combining 60 forward primers for TCR Vbeta segments and 13 reverse primers for TCR Jbeta segments was used. A multiplex PCR assay on genomic DNA amplified the CDR3 region of rearranged TCR beta genes. The Illumina HiSeq System was used to sequence the amplified TCR beta libraries as 87-base-pair reads. Turning to the authors' computational methods: A later analysis counted about 80 million unique TCR beta chains across the 640 or so repertoires, and roughly 9.9 million of these chains were shared by at least two donors. Raw reads were error-corrected and collapsed into unique sequences by a nearest-neighbor algorithm in which closely related sequences were merged to remove PCR and sequencing errors. To assign V, D and J gene segments, CDR3 sequences were aligned to IMGT reference sequences. Each retained sequence needed at least a six-nucleotide match to both a V gene segment and a J gene segment. A rearrangement was called productive if the CDR3 had no stop codons and remained in frame with V and J, and every other rearrangement was called non-productive. CDR3 was defined according to IMGT convention as the region running from the second conserved V-encoded cysteine to the conserved J-encoded phenylalanine. The earlier analysis of about 610 of the donors excluded sequences that lacked an unambiguous match to a single V gene segment. In an earlier analysis of around 590 of the donors, a V segment was called functional when productive rearrangements were above 56.7%, and segregating when the standard deviation between donors exceeded 5%. A statistical classification framework was built for diagnosing cytomegalovirus status from the catalog of TCR beta chain sequences. In a later analysis, V and J genes were assigned by comparing TCR nucleotide sequences against IMGT/GENE-DB human TR gene sequences. A later analysis assigned CDR3 sequences and most-parsimonious VDJ recombination scenarios with the TCRdist pipeline. A later analysis defined each TCR beta chain by its CDR3 amino acid sequence plus V-gene family, and excluded reads lacking a unique V-gene family. To address suspected cross-contamination and a sequencing artifact, a later analysis removed 592 highly shared, low-generation-probability nucleotide sequences. In a later analysis, a clonal expansion index for each public chain was calculated from normalized within-repertoire ranks of inferred template counts. A later analysis computed generation probabilities with a VDJ recombination model fitted to out-of-frame rearrangements, and checked the results against IGoR. A later analysis scored TCR-TCR, TCR-HLA and TCR-CMV co-occurrence with hypergeometric tests, applying a repertoire-size bias correction to TCR pairs. In a later analysis, false discovery rates were estimated by permuting HLA or CMV assignments 20 times. In a later analysis, co-occurring TCRs were grouped with DBSCAN, and TCRdist sequence similarity was added when clustering was performed within HLA-allele-positive subsets. Co-occurrence clustering excluded repertoires with fewer than 30,000 or more than 120,000 public chains, plus five with anomalous nucleotide sharing. TCRdb holds this immuneACCESS table with in-frame rearrangements only. Some clones are missing; in checked studies, unresolved V genes explain under half, and the rest has no known cause. That table furnishes V, J and clone size, whereas the DNA furnished D and trimming. The table for this sample lists 200,000 or so clones; over 75% of them were counted only once. The top ten hold over 1% of the sample.

The data are from a study of cytomegalovirus exposure and HLA in healthy donors (dated by TCRdb to the late 2010s). At the level of the whole study: According to an earlier analysis of a few hundred of the donors, about 179 million T cells yielded 117 million unique TCR beta sequences and about 300 Gb of sequence data. An early release that covered fewer than 750 HLA-typed donors contained approximately 300 gigabases of sequencing data and tens of millions of unique TCR sequences. Of the 300 to 450 genotyped donors, about 84% fell in the genetic ancestry cluster associated with self-reported Caucasian donors. The aim of the study was to test whether cataloging public T cell receptors could identify signatures of past pathogen exposure. Using immunosequencing, the study profiled T cell repertoires from 666 subjects and related those repertoires to cytomegalovirus serostatus. Along with the approximately 700-subject first cohort, a separate validation cohort of about 110 different subjects was used. To predict cytomegalovirus infection status, the study brought together high-throughput TCR immunosequencing, statistical association of individual TCRs with disease status, and machine learning. A later analysis re-examined previously published TCR beta repertoires from roughly 650 donors and added high-resolution HLA genotyping to investigate patterns of TCR occurrence. In the later analysis, no new phenotypic data were used to find candidate immune exposures; instead, reliance was placed on TCR beta sequences and their occurrence across donors. In an earlier analysis of around 540 of the donors, high-throughput TCR beta sequencing was used to judge whether each TCR beta V gene segment behaved as functional or pseudogenic. Donor age, sex, ethnicity and CMV serostatus were collected together with the repertoire data. Genome-wide SNP genotypes for about three fifths of the roughly 670 donors were used in a later genetic analysis, which treated that subset as a discovery cohort. All discovery cohort repertoires had been generated using a single sequencing platform. Class I and class II HLA loci were covered by the typing at four-digit resolution. The number of donors typed differed by locus, with about 620-630 for A, B, C, DRB1 and DQB1, roughly 520 for DQA1, over 600 for DPA1, and around 430 for DPB1. Because of strong linkage in the cohort, roughly five DR-DQ haplotypes were treated as single units for association and clustering. On average, over 200,000 unique TCR beta nucleotide sequences were sequenced per donor among several hundred genotyped donors of the cohort, with 15% to 20% of those sequences being non-productive.

Results and caveats for the whole study, not just this receptor: In vitro tests confirmed that a few of the cytomegalovirus-associated TCR beta chains recognize cytomegalovirus antigens. Strong co-occurrence of HLA alleles, especially DR and DQ, made assigning TCR associations to individual alleles difficult. A later analysis reported that several top co-occurrence clusters appeared linked to parvovirus B19, influenza, CMV and Epstein-Barr virus. In both the original and validation cohorts, the classifier was reported to diagnose cytomegalovirus status with high specificity and sensitivity. In the study, some 160 TCR beta chains were listed as associated with cytomegalovirus. In a later genetic analysis, fewer N-insertions in productive TCRs were reported among donors in an Asian-associated ancestry cluster than the approximately 710-donor mean. Because some donors lacked HLA typing at each locus, the association tests relied only on the typed subset. Only TCR beta chains were sequenced in this cohort, and the absence of alpha or paired-chain data limited detectable features. In a later analysis, TCR association rates were found to vary across HLA loci, with the most associated TCRs seen for DRB1 alleles and the fewest for HLA-C alleles. A further reported finding was that TCR beta sequences accurately predicted the HLA-A and HLA-B alleles for most subjects in the first cohort. Immune exposure information for the cohort was limited to CMV serostatus. According to a later analysis, most CMV-associated TCR beta chains appeared to be HLA-restricted, and the HLA associations seemed to be driven largely by CMV exposure. The sequencing pipeline was judged likely to have produced a cluster of highly shared sequence variants as a technical artifact. In a later genetic analysis, a missense DCLRE1C variant was associated with V-gene and J-gene trimming of TCR beta chains, and the association was replicated in an independent cohort. While some public TCRs were present in many individuals, most TCR sequences turned up only very rarely across donors. A later analysis associated about 17,000 TCR beta sequences with specific HLA alleles at a false discovery rate of 0.05. In an earlier analysis of approximately 590 of the donors, most TCR beta V segments appeared in productive rearrangements about 87% or about 30% of the time, broadly matching IMGT annotations. The authors suggested that the approach could potentially be generalized to other disease states and immunological phenotypes. Because counts were too low, more than 15 rarely observed V segments, including chromosome 9 orphons, were left out of the earlier analysis of 587 of the donors. Presence/absence analyses assumed roughly uniform sequencing depth across donors, an assumption that may not hold. Compared with equally common non-associated chains, HLA-associated TCR beta chains in a later analysis were more clonally expanded and had lower generation probabilities. Linkage disequilibrium might explain the correlated functional status among segregating V segments, but an unknown experimental factor could not be excluded. The 87-base-pair reads could not distinguish some IMGT-functional V segments, including TRBV6-2 and TRBV6-3, so those segments were excluded.

This receptor was taken from a human donor in good health. The rearranged segments are TRBV28 and TRBJ1-1, and perhaps TRBD1 as D gene, on 5 matching bases. The specimen sequenced was PBMCs. This receptor has the CDR3 CASSLASLSGKNTEAFF. The DNA reads as follows: TGTGCCAGCAGCCTCGCGAGTCTGTCAGGGAAGAACACTGAAGCTTTCTTT.